This T cell receptor beta chain was recorded in a study of breast tumors, draining lymph nodes, adjacent tissues. General study results and limits: Tumor T cell lymph node origin was a supported hypothesis, not proven. Most tumor T cells seemingly derive from lymph node, then expand in tumor. Luminal-like breast cancer showed significantly greater tumor-nontumor repertoire similarity than basal-like breast cancer did. Compared with lymph nodes, tumors were less diverse; compared with nontumor tissue, more.

CDR3 length: 16 residues. With V trimmed by 5 bases and J by 2 bases, 6 bases remained unmatched. From germline, CDR1 is SGHVS and CDR2 FNYEAQ. The lymph nodes were axillary draining lymph nodes from breast cancer patients. This clonotype was detected many times. Its cognate antigen is unknown. TCRdb recomputed calls from the multiplex PCR reads with MiXCR, one row per CDR3 protein. The sample lists about 200,000 distinct CDR3 sequences, roughly a third occurring once. V is TRBV7-6 and J is TRBJ2-3; 11 bases match TRBD2. The TCR sequence derives from a female donor with breast cancer. Some clones in this sample may be carry-over from other donors' samples. Sequencing was performed on axillary lymph node tissue. In DNA, the CDR3 is TGTGCCAGCAGCATTAGCGGGGGGGCCTCCACAGATACGCAGTATTTT. Translation gives CASSISGGASTDTQYF.